The 16 T cell receptor beta chains listed next were all sequenced from one sample in a study of blood T cells in healthy people across ages. The second PCR ran roughly 7 to 12 cycles with a sample-barcoded 5' primer and J-beta primers. MiXCR, applied by TCRdb to the 5' RACE reads, yields one record per CDR3 protein. The sample lists 800,000 to 950,000 distinct CDR3 sequences; about 44% were seen once. Specimen: blood. Receptors were obtained from a man aged 25 to 40 in good health.

This chain joins TRBV20-1 and TRBJ2-7; 7 bases agree with TRBD1. The CDR3 covers 13 residues. CDR1 and CDR2 from the germline V gene are DFQATT and SNEGSKA (reference sequence). The J segment lost 5 bases and the V segment lost 0 bases, leaving 4 bases of the junction unmatched. The CDR3 coding sequence is TGCAGTGCTAGAGACCGAGGGGGCAACGAGCAGTACTTC. Protein product: CSARDRGGNEQYF.

The rearrangement links TRBV4-1 to TRBJ2-1, with 12 positions matching TRBD2. Germline trimming cut 2 bases from V and 12 bases from J; bases unmatched to any gene: 14. The CDR3 extends over 17 amino acids. Germline V gene sequence: CDR1 MGHRA, CDR2 YSYEKL. The CDR3 reads CASSQSSTGTSGYGQFF. The CDR3 DNA is TGCGCCAGCAGCCAATCGTCGACCGGGACTAGCGGGTATGGGCAGTTCTTC.

The chain links TRBV6-2 or TRBV6-3 to TRBJ2-7; D remains unclear. The germline V gene encodes CDR1 MNHEY and CDR2 SVGEGT. V was clipped by 0 bases and J by 6 bases, with 6 bases between them. This CDR3 has 12 amino acids. DNA of the CDR3: TGTGCCAGCAGTTACTCATCGGCCGAGCAGTACTTC. This codes for CASSYSSAEQYF.

The V call is TRBV20-1, the J call TRBJ2-1; 13 bases line up with TRBD2. The length of the CDR3 is 18 residues. The V and J ends lost 5 bases and 2 bases, in that order; junction bases with no gene match: 12. Germline CDR1 reads DFQATT; CDR2 reads SNEGSKA (reference sequence). CDR3 DNA: TGCAGTGCTGGGGGGGGGACTAGCGGGGAATTGACCTACAATGAGCAGTTCTTC. This codes for CSAGGGTSGELTYNEQFF.

The V and J genes are TRBV7-2 and TRBJ2-7, with D tentatively TRBD2 (6 bases). CDR1 SGHTA and CDR2 FQGNSA come from the germline V gene. V lost 3 bases to trimming and J lost 3 bases, with 12 bases between them. The CDR3 is 14 amino acids. The CDR3 sequence: CASSFRREHYEQYF. CDR3 nucleotides: TGTGCCAGCAGCTTTCGGCGGGAACACTACGAGCAGTACTTC.

J is TRBJ1-5 and V is TRBV27; D possibly corresponds to TRBD1 (5 bases). This CDR3 is built from 15 residues. Germline assignment: CDR1 MNHEY and CDR2 SMNVEV (reference sequence). The V gene lost 4 bases and the J gene lost 3 bases, with 13 bases spanning the gap. In DNA form, the CDR3 reads TGTGCCAGCAGTTCTTACCCGGGACCCAATCAGCCCCAGCATTTT. It yields the protein CASSSYPGPNQPQHF.

Concerning this clonotype itself: It may be a read error: a sequence one base away is much more abundant. This chain joins TRBV7-2 and TRBJ2-7; tentatively, D is TRBD1 (5 bases). The CDR3 is 14 residues long. CDR1 is SGHTA, CDR2 FQGNSA, per germline. The CDR3: CASNLSQGSYEQYF. The CDR3 bases are TGTGCCAGCAACTTAAGCCAGGGTTCCTACGAGCAGTACTTC.

The V and J genes are TRBV20-1 and TRBJ2-3; no clear D. V gave up 0 bases and J gave up 3 bases, with 13 bases separating them. The CDR3 covers 15 residues. Per germline, CDR1 DFQATT and CDR2 SNEGSKA (reference sequence). DNA of the CDR3: TGCAGTGCTAGAGATATAGGGTCTAAGACAGATACGCAGTATTTT. Protein sequence: CSARDIGSKTDTQYF.

The rearrangement links TRBV28 to TRBJ2-1; D call uncertain. Trimming cost V 5 bases and J 2 bases, with 10 bases left between them. The CDR3 consists of 14 residues. In germline, CDR1 is MDHEN, CDR2 SYDVKM. The CDR3: CASSLHSPYNEQFF. The CDR3 nucleotides read TGTGCCAGCAGTCTCCATTCTCCCTACAATGAGCAGTTCTTC.

The rearrangement links TRBV13 to TRBJ2-3, with D tentatively TRBD1 or TRBD2 (5 bases each). Germline V gene lookup returns CDR1 PRHDT and CDR2 FYEKMQ (reference sequence). Trimming pared 4 bases from V and 2 bases from J, leaving 22 bases between. The CDR3 totals 18 residues. In nucleotides, the CDR3 is TGTGCCAGCAGCTCGAGGGGTGTAGGGGATGACCCCACAGATACGCAGTATTTT. Amino acids: CASSSRGVGDDPTDTQYF.

This clonotype has only a few counts. The genes are TRBV12-3 or TRBV12-4 and TRBJ2-7, with unresolved D. Trimming cost V 2 bases and J 2 bases, with 13 bases left between them. The CDR3 totals 15 residues. CDR3 amino acids: CASSLYQALTYEQYF. In nucleotides, the CDR3 is TGTGCCAGCAGTTTATACCAGGCCCTAACCTACGAGCAGTACTTC.

The chain couples TRBV5-1 to TRBJ2-5, with 7 bases matching TRBD1. The CDR3 covers 14 residues. V gave up 4 bases and J gave up 2 bases; unmatched junction bases: 5. CDR1 is SGHRS and CDR2 is YFSETQ in the germline V gene. This CDR3 is CASSNTGQQETQYF. CDR3 DNA: TGCGCCAGCAGCAATACGGGACAGCAAGAGACCCAGTACTTC.

This clonotype showed up just a few times. The chain couples TRBV29-1 to TRBJ2-7; TRBD1 matches at 9 bases. This CDR3 has 11 residues. Trimming took 6 bases from V and 6 from J; bases not matched to a gene: 3. Germline CDR1 and CDR2: SQVTM and ANQGSEA. Here the CDR3 DNA reads TGCAGCGTAAACAGGGGGCGCGAGCAGTACTTC. Protein sequence: CSVNRGREQYF.

The chain links TRBV20-1 to TRBJ1-6; TRBD1 matches at 9 bases. CDR3 length: 15 residues. V was clipped by 6 bases and J by 5 bases; unmatched bases: 8. Germline V gene lookup returns CDR1 DFQATT and CDR2 SNEGSKA (reference sequence). The CDR3 nucleotides are TGCAGTGCCTCCTACCGGGACAGGGATAATTCACCCCTCCACTTT. The encoded protein is CSASYRDRDNSPLHF.

This clonotype appeared a single time. The chain carries TRBV18 and TRBJ1-4, with D uncertain. The CDR3 extends over 13 amino acids. Per germline, CDR1 KGHSH and CDR2 LQKENI. Trimming cost V 5 bases and J 3 bases, with 7 bases left between them. The CDR3 coding sequence is TGTGCCAGCTCAGCCGGGGCTAATGAAAAACTGTTTTTT. Translated, it gives CASSAGANEKLFF.

The J gene is TRBJ2-3, the V gene TRBV6-2 or TRBV6-3; a possible D gene is TRBD2 (5 bases). Germline CDR1 MNHEY, CDR2 SVGEGT. Trimming left V 1 base short and J 5 bases short, with 10 bases between. The CDR3 length is 14 residues. The CDR3 nucleotides are TGTGCCAGCAGTTACTTGGGGAGTGAAGATACGCAGTATTTT. Encoded protein: CASSYLGSEDTQYF.